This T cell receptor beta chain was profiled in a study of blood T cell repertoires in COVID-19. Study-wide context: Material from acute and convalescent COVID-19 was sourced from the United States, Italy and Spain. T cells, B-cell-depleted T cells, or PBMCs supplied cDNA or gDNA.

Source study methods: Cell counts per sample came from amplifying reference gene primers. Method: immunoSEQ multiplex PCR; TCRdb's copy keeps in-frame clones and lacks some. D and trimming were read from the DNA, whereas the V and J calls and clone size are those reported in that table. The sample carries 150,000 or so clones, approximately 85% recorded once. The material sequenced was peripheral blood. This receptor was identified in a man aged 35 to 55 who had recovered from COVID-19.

This CDR3 is CASSQASVGGSSGNTIYF. The CDR3 bases are TGCGCCAGCAGCCAAGCCTCCGTGGGAGGAAGCTCTGGAAACACCATATATTTT. The gene calls are TRBV4-3 and TRBJ1-3; D unclear. The CDR3 runs 18 residues. V lost 1 base, J lost 0 bases, and 16 bases lay in between. Germline CDR1 and CDR2: LGHNA and YSLEER.